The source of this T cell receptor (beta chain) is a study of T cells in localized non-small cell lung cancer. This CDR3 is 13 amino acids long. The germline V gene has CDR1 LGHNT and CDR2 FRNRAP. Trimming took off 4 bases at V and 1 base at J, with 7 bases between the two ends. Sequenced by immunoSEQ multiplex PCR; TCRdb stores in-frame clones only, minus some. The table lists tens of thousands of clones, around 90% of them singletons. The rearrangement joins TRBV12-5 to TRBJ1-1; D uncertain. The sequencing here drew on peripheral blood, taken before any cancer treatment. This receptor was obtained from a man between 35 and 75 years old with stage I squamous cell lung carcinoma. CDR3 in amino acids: CASGWDWNTEAFF. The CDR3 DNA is TGTGCTAGTGGTTGGGATTGGAACACTGAAGCTTTCTTT.